This entry is about one TCR beta chain. This clonotype appeared many times. Its antigen remains undetermined. Base qualities were left out, and no much larger clone turns up one base away. The time point label on this specimen signifies: persistent/refractory GD, antithyroid drugs over 5 years with positive TRAb. For both TCR sequencing and RNA sequencing, RNA was extracted from PBMCs using TRIzol. The diagnosis of Graves' disease was made according to American Thyroid Association guidelines. Recruitment of patients was carried out at an endocrinology department in Xi'an, China. From each patient, approximately 10 milliliters of peripheral blood was collected into an EDTA anticoagulant tube. Ficoll Paque Plus density gradient separation was used to isolate PBMCs, and no further T cell sorting was done. RNA quality was checked with an Agilent 2100 Bioanalyzer and agarose gel, and concentration with a NanoDrop 2000.

The sample belongs to a study of regulatory T cells in long-lasting Graves disease (dated by TCRdb to the early 2020s). About the investigation overall: To count as having persistent Graves' disease, a patient had to have received antithyroid drug treatment for over 5 years with TSH receptor autoantibodies remaining persistently positive. Patients with persistent Graves' disease were compared with patients with newly diagnosed Graves' disease using TCR sequencing and RNA sequencing of peripheral blood. The study was registered as a clinical trial and conducted in China. TCR sequencing covered 13 persistent and about 20 newly diagnosed Graves' disease patients, 33 samples in total. On average, persistent Graves' disease patients in the clinical cohort had been on antithyroid drugs for about 9.3 years.

V ends up 3 bases short and J 1 base short, with an unmatched junction base count of 5. Inclusive of the bounding cysteine and phenylalanine, the CDR3 is 15 residues long. The kept DNA is CDR3 alone, 45 bases in frame from the first base. The paper's findings and limits, for the study overall: The study examined only peripheral blood because the primary lesion, thyroid tissue, could not be accessed. More public clonotypes were shared among persistent patients (about 2,800) than among newly diagnosed patients (under 1,000). Persistent disease showed preferential use of TRBV28, TRBJ1-2 and TRBJ2-5, whereas newly diagnosed disease favored TRBV20-1 and TRBJ2-1. Only the TCR beta chain was sequenced and analyzed. The small sample size was acknowledged by the authors as a limitation that may reduce accuracy. Lower TCR Shannon entropy and fewer highly expanded clones were observed in persistent Graves' disease patients than in newly diagnosed patients, which suggested clonal expansion.

Libraries were built with multiplex PCR. Instrument used: Illumina HiSeq 4000. TCR beta libraries were built with iRepertoire HTBI primers and Arm-PCR amplification of CDR3 regions. Before sequencing, the PCR products underwent gel purification. On the authors' methods: A total of some 60 TRBV and 14 TRBJ segments were identified across samples and were used for gene usage analysis of CDR3 amino acid clonotypes. COPE and FqMerger were used to merge the filtered high-quality paired reads into contigs. BLAST was used to align contigs to the IMGT TRBV, TRBD and TRBJ reference genes, and CDR3 was defined following IMGT. Highly expanded clones were defined as clonotypes with a frequency above 0.1%. Shannon entropy served as the measure of repertoire diversity, while the Gini coefficient captured V-J evenness. Public clonotypes were defined as clonotypes shared by more than one individual. TCRdb itself trimmed the public reads at Q25 with fastp, ran MiXCR and retained productive beta chains. Rows with a matching CDR3 protein are joined into one entry that keeps the most common DNA and genes. TCRdb's processing, not the authors' own work, is the source of the V and J calls. This sample comprises about 660,000 distinct CDR3 sequences, approximately 29% of them detected only once. The top ten clones comprise about 40% of the sample.

The rearranged chain carries TRBV12-3 or TRBV12-4 and TRBJ1-1; TRBD1 lines up with 7 middle nucleotides. The material sequenced was peripheral blood mononuclear cells (PBMCs), taken when the disease was refractory, from a patient treated with antithyroid drugs. The sequence came from a female donor with Graves disease. The DNA sequence follows: TGTGCCAGCAGTTTGTTCGGACAGGCGAACACTGAAGCTTTCTTT. Its translation reads: CASSLFGQANTEAFF.